What follows are 26 T cell receptor beta chains derived from one specimen sequenced in a study of blood T cell repertoires in COVID-19. Sequencing used immunoSEQ multiplex PCR; TCRdb keeps in-frame clones, though not all of them. Seen here are under 300,000 clones, 85% to 95% observed once, and the top ten hold approximately 2%. Sequences were obtained from PBMCs or T cells enriched from blood (not recorded which). Source of these receptors: a young woman who had recovered from COVID-19.

The chain carries TRBV11-1 and TRBJ1-2; a possible D gene is TRBD1 (6 bases). This CDR3 has 12 residues. V was cut by 10 bases and J by 8 bases, with 17 bases left in between. CDR1 and CDR2 (germline): SGHAT, FQDESV (reference sequence). CDR3 nucleotides: TGTGCCACCGGTCAATACAGGGACGGCTACACCTTC. Its protein product is CATGQYRDGYTF. Supplemented by reference TRBV11-1 and TRBJ1-2, the full variable domain reads EAEVAQSPRYKITEKSQAVAFWCDPISGHATLYWYRQILGQGPELLVQFQDESVVDDSQLPKDRFSAERLKGVDSTLKIQPAELGDSAMYLCATGQYRDGYTFGSGTRLTVV.

The CDR3 DNA sequence: TGTGCCAGCAGCCAACCCAGACTAGCGGAGATCTACGAGCAGTACTTC. Translating it yields CASSQPRLAEIYEQYF. V is TRBV3-1 (or the pseudogene TRBV3-2) and J is TRBJ2-7, with TRBD2 identical over 9 bases. Per the germline V gene, CDR1 is LGHDT and CDR2 is YNNKEL (reference sequence). V lost 2 bases to trimming and J lost 3 bases; unmatched junction nucleotides: 8. This CDR3 has 16 amino acids.

CDR3 in amino acids: CASSPVRTGANTEAFF. CDR3 bases: TGTGCCAGCTCACCCGTCCGGACAGGGGCGAACACTGAAGCTTTCTTT. V usage is TRBV18 and J usage is TRBJ1-1; 9 nucleotides agree with TRBD1. This CDR3 is built from 16 residues. Germline V gene data show CDR1 as KGHSH and CDR2 as LQKENI. V lost 3 bases and J lost 1; bases outside the gene matches: 6.

The rearrangement joins TRBV5-4 to TRBJ2-5; a weak D match, TRBD2 (5 bases). Trimming cost V 4 bases and J 3 bases, with 13 bases left between them. CDR3 length equals 14 residues. The V gene's germline CDR1 is SGHNT and CDR2 YYREEE (reference sequence). DNA of the CDR3: TGTGCCAGCAGCAGCGGACCGGGGAAAGAGACCCAGTACTTC. This translates into CASSSGPGKETQYF.

This clone was found once. V is TRBV19 and J is TRBJ1-3, with 8 bases identical to TRBD1. Trimming removed 6 bases from V and 0 bases from J; junction bases left unmatched: 10. The CDR3 loop spans 17 amino acids. The germline V gene has CDR1 LNHDA and CDR2 SQIVND (reference sequence). DNA for the CDR3: TGTGCCAGTAGCGCCGGACAGGGAATCGACTCTGGAAACACCATATATTTT. Translation gives CASSAGQGIDSGNTIYF.

The genes are TRBV5-5 and TRBJ2-5, with 12 bases aligning to TRBD2. Germline loops: CDR1 SGHKS, CDR2 YYEKEE (reference sequence). CDR3 length: 16 amino acids. V dropped 2 bases and J dropped 4; count of bases not matched to a gene: 6. The CDR3 DNA is TGTGCCAGCAGCTTCTGGCTAGCGGGGGGGCCAGAGACCCAGTACTTC. Its protein is CASSFWLAGGPETQYF. Full variable domain (outside the CDR3, taken from reference TRBV5-5 and TRBJ2-5): DAGVTQSPTHLIKTRGQQVTLRCSPISGHKSVSWYQQVLGQGPQFIFQYYEKEERGRGNFPDRFSARQFPNYSSELNVNALLLGDSALYLCASSFWLAGGPETQYFGPGTRLLVL.

This clone was recorded only once. V and J are TRBV19 and TRBJ2-5; the match to TRBD1 covers 7 bases. The CDR3 is 14 amino acids. V lost 10 bases and J lost 5; bases outside the gene matches: 13. Per germline, CDR1 LNHDA and CDR2 SQIVND (reference sequence). The CDR3 loop reads CATRDRFRGETQYF. As DNA, the CDR3 is TGTGCCACGAGGGACAGATTTAGAGGGGAGACCCAGTACTTC.

The CDR3: CASSLVGSGYTF. CDR3 coding DNA: TGTGCCAGCAGCCTAGTTGGGAGTGGCTACACCTTC. The chain recombines TRBV12-3 or TRBV12-4 with TRBJ1-2; D ambiguous. The ends were cut back, 6 bases at V and 7 bases at J, with 12 bases in the middle. The CDR3 spans 12 residues.

The count of this clone is one. The V call is TRBV25-1, the J call TRBJ2-7; D possibly corresponds to TRBD2 (6 bases). This CDR3 contains 16 residues. CDR1 and CDR2 (germline): MGHDK, SYGVNS. Trimming removed 5 bases from V and 0 bases from J, with 17 bases in between. This CDR3 reads CASSPAGFSGSYEQYF. The CDR3 nucleotides read TGTGCCAGCAGTCCTGCGGGGTTCTCGGGCTCCTACGAGCAGTACTTC.

This clone was seen once. For the CDR3, the DNA is TGTGCCAGCAGCTTTACAACCAATTCACCCCTCCACTTT. As protein: CASSFTTNSPLHF. V usage is TRBV7-9 and J usage is TRBJ1-6; D is ambiguous. The V end lost 3 bases, the J end lost 7 bases, and 7 bases lay between the germline ends. There are 13 residues in the CDR3. CDR1 is SEHNR and CDR2 is FQNEAQ in the germline V gene (reference sequence).

In its sample, this clone was seen a few times. This sequence joins TRBV6-6 and TRBJ2-7; TRBD2 aligns across 15 bases. Germline V gene data show CDR1 as MNHNY and CDR2 as SVGAGI (reference sequence). V trimming: 5 bases; J trimming: 0 bases; junction bases outside the gene matches: 5. This CDR3 is 17 amino acids long. The CDR3 bases are TGTGCCAGCAGTCGGGGACTAGCGGGAGGCCTCTCCTACGAGCAGTACTTC. As protein: CASSRGLAGGLSYEQYF.

J is TRBJ1-1 and V is TRBV7-2; no reliable D call. Between the trimmed V and J ends, which lost 1 base and 0 bases, there was a span of 18 bases. The CDR3 length is 18 residues. The germline V gene encodes CDR1 SGHTA and CDR2 FQGNSA. The DNA of the CDR3 is TGTGCCAGCAGCTTAGTAAGATGGAACAGTATCATGAACACTGAAGCTTTCTTT. This encodes CASSLVRWNSIMNTEAFF.

This clone was observed a handful of times. J is TRBJ1-2 and V is TRBV6-6; TRBD1 matches at 10 bases. With V trimmed by 2 bases and J by 7 bases, 10 bases remained unmatched. The CDR3 loop spans 16 amino acids. From germline, CDR1 is MNHNY and CDR2 SVGAGI (reference sequence). The CDR3 protein is CASSYGISDRGLGYTF. The CDR3 DNA follows: TGTGCCAGCAGTTACGGCATCAGTGACAGGGGGCTTGGCTACACCTTC.

The J gene is TRBJ1-4, the V gene TRBV29-1, with D possibly matching TRBD1 (6 bases). Germline assignment: CDR1 SQVTM and CDR2 ANQGSEA. V lost 2 bases to trimming and J lost 4 bases, with 11 bases between them. This CDR3 contains 14 residues. This chain's CDR3 is CSVELTGVNEKLFF. DNA of the CDR3: TGCAGCGTTGAACTGACAGGAGTTAATGAAAAACTGTTTTTT.

CDR3 loop: CASSSQGGSFDEQFF. The CDR3 DNA reads as TGCGCCAGCAGCTCCCAAGGCGGGAGTTTCGATGAGCAGTTCTTC. This sequence joins TRBV5-1 and TRBJ2-1, with 7 bases aligning to TRBD2. The CDR3 has 15 amino acids. Unmatched junction bases numbered 11, after V lost 3 bases and J lost 8 bases. Germline V CDR1 and CDR2: SGHRS, YFSETQ.

This rearrangement joins TRBV28 to TRBJ1-5, with TRBD1 matching over 7 bases. Trimming took 6 bases from V and 0 from J; bases not matched to a gene: 14. The germline V gene has CDR1 MDHEN and CDR2 SYDVKM. This CDR3 contains 18 residues. The CDR3 is CASSIPGGVDYSNQPQHF. CDR3 in DNA: TGTGCCAGCAGCATCCCAGGGGGTGTGGACTATAGCAATCAGCCCCAGCATTTT.

The rearrangement uses TRBV11-2 and TRBJ1-5, with D uncertain. The CDR3 runs 15 residues. The germline CDR1 and CDR2 sequences are SGHAT and FQNNGV. V dropped 1 base and J dropped 0 bases, with 7 bases sitting between them. The CDR3 region has the DNA TGTGCCAGCAGCTTAGCTCCAGATAGCAATCAGCCCCAGCATTTT. Translation: CASSLAPDSNQPQHF.

This clone was observed once. This sequence joins TRBV28 and TRBJ2-7, with 9 bases aligning to TRBD1. Germline-derived CDR1 and CDR2 are MDHEN and SYDVKM. The J segment lost 5 bases and the V segment lost 7 bases, leaving 15 bases of the junction unmatched. This CDR3 spans 16 amino acids. Here the CDR3 reads CASIQLGGQGPNEQYF. The CDR3 region has the DNA TGTGCCAGCATTCAACTGGGGGGACAGGGACCTAACGAGCAGTACTTC.

This clone has a single count. This chain uses TRBV18 with TRBJ1-6; 9 bases fit TRBD1. The CDR3 is 17 residues long. CDR1 and CDR2 (germline): KGHSH, LQKENI. Trimming cost V 2 bases and J 10 bases; bases outside gene matches: 12. CDR3 nucleotide sequence: TGTGCCAGCTCACCAAATCGTGACAGGGGGGCAAAGTCACCCCTCCACTTT. This codes for CASSPNRDRGAKSPLHF.

This chain connects TRBV11-3 to TRBJ1-2; possible D gene TRBD1, 5 bases. CDR3 length: 13 amino acids. The germline gives CDR1 SGHNT, CDR2 YENEEA. V was shortened by 5 bases and J by 2 bases, with 9 bases between the two germline ends. CDR3 sequence reads: CASSQDSNYGYTF. CDR3 coding DNA: TGTGCCAGCAGCCAAGACAGCAACTATGGCTACACCTTC.

This clone showed up just a few times. The chain uses TRBV5-4 and TRBJ1-6; 7 bases are shared with TRBD1. V gave up 4 bases and J gave up 12 bases; unmatched junction bases: 10. CDR3 length equals 14 residues. Germline assignment: CDR1 SGHNT and CDR2 YYREEE (reference sequence). The CDR3 spells CASSMDRPAEPLHF. The CDR3 DNA reads as TGTGCCAGCAGCATGGACAGGCCTGCCGAACCCCTCCACTTT. The full variable domain, its missing parts supplied by reference TRBV5-4 and TRBJ1-6, is ETGVTQSPTHLIKTRGQQVTLRCSSQSGHNTVSWYQQALGQGPQFIFQYYREEENGRGNFPPRFSGLQFPNYSSELNVNALELDDSALYLCASSMDRPAEPLHFGNGTRLTVT.

CDR3: CASSKPTGGARETQYF. The CDR3 DNA reads as TGTGCCAGCAGCAAGCCCACCGGGGGGGCCAGAGAGACCCAGTACTTC. The V call is TRBV21-1, the J call TRBJ2-5; the DNA was not compared with TRBD2, the D call given in the table. TRBV21-1 constitutes a pseudogene. The CDR3 length is 16 residues.

CDR3 protein: CATSDHMTGGRGSEQFF. In nucleotides, the CDR3 is TGTGCCACCAGTGATCATATGACAGGGGGTAGGGGGAGTGAGCAGTTCTTC. J is TRBJ2-1 and V is TRBV24-1; the match to TRBD1 covers 9 bases. Trimming cost V 3 bases and J 9 bases; bases outside gene matches: 14. The CDR3 extends over 17 amino acids. Germline V gene data show CDR1 as KGHDR and CDR2 as SFDVKD.

The V gene is TRBV18, the J gene TRBJ2-1; possibly TRBD1 for D (5 bases). Deletions cut 3 bases from V and 0 bases from J, with 15 bases between. From germline, CDR1 is KGHSH and CDR2 LQKENI. CDR3 length: 17 amino acids. The CDR3 DNA follows: TGTGCCAGCTCACCCAAACAGGATTGGAGCTCCTACAATGAGCAGTTCTTC. The encoded protein is CASSPKQDWSSYNEQFF.

V gene TRBV18 combines with J gene TRBJ1-2; possibly TRBD1 for D (5 bases). Germline V gives CDR1 KGHSH, CDR2 LQKENI. V was clipped by 0 bases and J by 8 bases, with 7 bases between them. The CDR3 extends over 12 amino acids. The CDR3 loop is CASSPPGGGYTF. CDR3 nucleotide sequence: TGTGCCAGCTCACCACCCGGGGGAGGCTACACCTTC.

The chain combines TRBV10-3 with TRBJ2-5; 8 bases line up with TRBD2. Germline V gives CDR1 ENHRY, CDR2 SYGVKD. The CDR3 has 13 residues. Trimming removed 11 bases from V and 10 bases from J; junction bases left unmatched: 15. This CDR3 reads CASHPGLGGSQYF. Written as DNA, the CDR3 is TGTGCCTCCCATCCGGGACTAGGAGGGAGCCAGTACTTC.